These T cell receptor beta chains were read from a single sample in a study of cytomegalovirus exposure and HLA in healthy donors. TCRdb keeps only in-frame clones here, not all; method: immunoSEQ multiplex PCR. The data show 40,000 to 60,000 clones, around 94% seen once. The sequencing input was PBMCs. These receptors all stem from a woman between 18 and 30 years old in good health and CMV-seropositive. CDR3s include the opening cysteine and the closing phenylalanine or tryptophan. A D gene is named only where the DNA matches it firmly. Some rows mark clone size as missing; the rest say once, few, many or name a class of expanded clone.

TRBD1	TRBV5-1	TRBJ1-1	-	TGCGCCAGCAGCTTCGGACAGGGAAATGCTGAAGCTTTCTTT	CASSFGQGNAEAFF
TRBD2	TRBV7-9	TRBJ2-3	-	TGTGCCAGCAGTCCACCGGGACTACCGGTGGATACGCAGTATTTT	CASSPPGLPVDTQYF
TRBD2	TRBV9	TRBJ2-7	-	TGTGCCAGCAGCGGCGGACTAGCGGGCTACGAGCAGTACTTC	CASSGGLAGYEQYF
TRBD1	TRBV28	TRBJ1-2	-	TGTGCCAGCAGTTTGCCAGGGGGAAACTATGGCTACACCTTC	CASSLPGGNYGYTF
-	TRBV28	TRBJ1-1	-	TGTGCCAGCAGGTCGGACACAGCCCTAAACACTGAAGCTTTCTTT	CASRSDTALNTEAFF
TRBD2	TRBV29-1	TRBJ2-7	-	TGCAGCGTCGCCCCGACTAGCGGGAGCTTCTACGAGCAGTACTTC	CSVAPTSGSFYEQYF
TRBD1	TRBV2	TRBJ1-2	once	TGTGCCAGCACAGACAGGGGCTACTATGGCTACACCTTC	CASTDRGYYGYTF
TRBD2	TRBV7-3	TRBJ2-2	-	TGTGCCAGCAGTTCAACTAGCGGGAGTACCGGCACCGGGGAGCTGTTTTTT	CASSSTSGSTGTGELFF
-	TRBV27	TRBJ1-6	-	TGTGCCAGCAGTCGGACAGCCATAAGCTCCTATAATTCACCCCTCCACTTT	CASSRTAISSYNSPLHF
TRBD1	TRBV28	TRBJ2-7	-	TGTGCCAGCAGTTTGGAGCCGGGACAGAGCTCCTACGAGCAGTACTTC	CASSLEPGQSSYEQYF
-	TRBV16	TRBJ2-2	few	TGTGCCAGCAGCCAAACCAACTCCGGGGAGCTGTTTTTT	CASSQTNSGELFF
-	TRBV7-9	TRBJ2-1	-	TGTGCCAGCAGCCCAATCGGGACCTACAATGAGCAGTTCTTC	CASSPIGTYNEQFF
-	TRBV27	TRBJ1-4	-	TGTGCCAGCAGTTTACTTCGGGGAAAACTGTTTTTT	CASSLLRGKLFF
TRBD2	TRBV11-2	TRBJ2-1	-	TGTGCCAGCAGCTTCTCGGGAGCGGGAGTTTCAAATGAGCAGTTCTTC	CASSFSGAGVSNEQFF
TRBD2	TRBV4-2	TRBJ2-3	-	TGTGCCAGCAGCCAAGATAAAAGACTAGCGGGAGGATCCGTCACAGATACGCAGTATTTT	CASSQDKRLAGGSVTDTQYF
TRBD1	TRBV6-1	TRBJ1-5	-	TGTGCCAGCAGAGATGACTCGCAGGGGGCTTCGTCCCAGCATTTT	CASRDDSQGASSQHF
TRBD2	TRBV4-1	TRBJ2-7	-	TGCGCCAGCAGCCCTCAATCTAGCGGGAGGACCCCTAGGGAGCAGTACTTC	CASSPQSSGRTPREQYF
TRBD2	TRBV7-6	TRBJ2-1	-	TGTGCCAGCAGTCCCGGGGTACTAGCGGGCAACGGCAATGAGCAGTTCTTC	CASSPGVLAGNGNEQFF
TRBD1	TRBV18	TRBJ1-4	-	TGTGCCAGCTCAGCGACAGGGGGCGCAGATAATGAAAAACTGTTTTTT	CASSATGGADNEKLFF
-	TRBV9	TRBJ2-7	-	TGTGCCAGCAGCGTAGATCTGGGAGACTACGAGCAGTACTTC	CASSVDLGDYEQYF
TRBD1	TRBV19	TRBJ2-7	-	TGTGCCAGTAGTATAGGGGGGACAGCAACCTACGAGCAGTACTTC	CASSIGGTATYEQYF
TRBD2	TRBV4-1	TRBJ2-3	-	TGCGCCAGCAGCCAATTCTCAAGCGGGGAAGCCACAGATACGCAGTATTTT	CASSQFSSGEATDTQYF
TRBD1	TRBV5-4	TRBJ2-7	-	TGTGCCAGCAGCTTCTGGACAGGGCCCTACGAGCAGTACTTC	CASSFWTGPYEQYF
TRBD2	TRBV4-1	TRBJ2-1	-	TGCGCCAGCAGCCAAGATATGGTAGCGGGAGTGATGTTAAGGGATGAGCAGTTCTTC	CASSQDMVAGVMLRDEQFF
TRBD1	TRBV27	TRBJ2-7	-	TGTGCCAGCAGTTTAAGGGGACAGGGTGCCTACGAGCAGTACTTC	CASSLRGQGAYEQYF
TRBD2	TRBV11-2	TRBJ2-1	-	TGTGCCAGCAGGGGAGGCGGGAGGCCAAATGAGCAGTTCTTC	CASRGGGRPNEQFF
TRBD2	TRBV5-1	TRBJ2-3	-	TGCGCCAGCAGCTCGGGACTATCGTTAGGCACAGATACGCAGTATTTT	CASSSGLSLGTDTQYF
TRBD2	TRBV18	TRBJ2-7	-	TGTGCCAGCTCACCATCTAGCGGGTGGGACTACGAGCAGTACTTC	CASSPSSGWDYEQYF
TRBD1	TRBV11-1	TRBJ2-1	-	TGTGCCAGCAGCGACCGGGACAGGGAGTTCTTC	CASSDRDREFF
-	TRBV30	TRBJ2-2	-	TGTGCCTGGAGTGTATCTCTGGGCTGGGAGCTGTTTTTT	CAWSVSLGWELFF
TRBD1	TRBV27	TRBJ2-7	medium-sized	TGTGCCAGCAGTTACCGGGACAGGGACTACGAGCAGTACTTC	CASSYRDRDYEQYF
-	TRBV5-1	TRBJ1-3	-	TGCGCCAGCAGCTTGGAGGCAGGGATCGGCTCTGGAAACACCATATATTTT	CASSLEAGIGSGNTIYF
TRBD1	TRBV6-5	TRBJ1-5	-	TGTGCCAGCATGAGAGGGGGCCTAAGCAATCAGCCCCAGCATTTT	CASMRGGLSNQPQHF
-	TRBV4-3	TRBJ2-7	-	TGCGCCAGCAGCCGAGATGACTCTCTCTCCTACGAGCAGTACTTC	CASSRDDSLSYEQYF
TRBD2	TRBV18	TRBJ2-5	few	TGTGCCAGCTCATCCACTAGCGGGAGTGGCCTCGGTCGGGAGACCCAGTACTTC	CASSSTSGSGLGRETQYF
TRBD2	TRBV11-1	TRBJ2-1	-	TGTGCCAGCAGCTTAGTAGGTAGCGGGAACTACAATGAGCAGTTCTTC	CASSLVGSGNYNEQFF
TRBD2	TRBV27	TRBJ2-1	-	TGTGCCAGCAGTTCGAGGACTAGCGGGACCCAATACAATGAGCAGTTCTTC	CASSSRTSGTQYNEQFF
TRBD2	TRBV5-4	TRBJ2-7	-	TGTGCCAGCAGGGAAGATAGCGGGAGCCTCGAGCAGTACTTC	CASREDSGSLEQYF
TRBD2	TRBV6-5	TRBJ2-1	-	TGTGCCAGCGGAATAGGACTAGCGGGAGATAATCAGTTCTTC	CASGIGLAGDNQFF
TRBD1	TRBV4-2	TRBJ1-2	few	TGTGCCAGCAGCCAAGATGGGGACAGGGCATTAGGCTACACCTTC	CASSQDGDRALGYTF